This T cell receptor beta chain is from a study of blood T cell repertoires in COVID-19. Overall study: PBMCs, B-cell-depleted T cells, or T cells provided the cDNA or gDNA that made up the material.

V gave up 5 bases and J gave up 4 bases; unmatched junction bases: 7. Germline V lookup: CDR1 SGHTS, CDR2 YDEGEE. This CDR3 spans 15 amino acids. Measured with immunoSEQ multiplex PCR; TCRdb has only the in-frame clones, and not every one. Here the sample spans 100,000 or so clones, 75% to 95% being singletons. The TCR comes from a woman aged 45-60 years in a cohort sampled during active COVID-19. The sequencing sample was made of peripheral blood. This chain uses TRBV5-8 with TRBJ1-4; 8 bases match TRBD1. The CDR3 DNA reads as TGTGCCAGCAGAGCCGGGACAGGAAATAATGAAAAACTGTTTTTT. Its translation is CASRAGTGNNEKLFF.